This entry lists 23 T cell receptor beta chains sequenced from one sample in a study of T cells in Graves' hyperthyroidism and ophthalmopathy. RNA transcripts were the template for amplifying TCR beta CDR3 regions. The HTBI primer set drove a first-round RT-PCR of the TCR CDR3. TCRdb processed the multiplex PCR reads anew with MiXCR; each CDR3 protein has one entry. The sample records some 350,000 distinct CDR3 sequences, 19% being singletons. Sequenced input: blood. These receptors were collected from a woman under 30 with Graves' hyperthyroidism.

This clonotype was seen repeatedly, ten times or more. V and J are TRBV20-1 and TRBJ2-7; possibly TRBD1 for D (5 bases). V was trimmed by 4 bases and J by 3 bases, leaving 22 bases between them. CDR1 DFQATT and CDR2 SNEGSKA come from the germline V gene (reference sequence). The CDR3 loop spans 16 amino acids. The DNA for the CDR3 is TGCAGTGCTACGACCAGGCACAGGAGAAACTTCTACGAGCAGTACTTC. Translation: CSATTRHRRNFYEQYF.

This clonotype was recorded at least ten times. CDR3 in amino acids: CASNTGHGTGAGEQFF. The CDR3, as DNA: TGTGCCAGCAATACTGGCCACGGGACAGGGGCTGGGGAGCAGTTCTTC. The chain has TRBV6-5 and TRBJ2-1, with 10 bases that match TRBD1. The CDR3 extends over 16 amino acids. Germline CDR1 reads MNHEY; CDR2 reads SVGAGI. The V and J ends lost 7 bases and 10 bases, in that order; junction bases with no gene match: 16.

This clonotype was found many times. As DNA, the CDR3 is TGTGCCAGCAGTTACCCTCAGGGAGACTCTGGAAACACCATATATTTT. Translated, it gives CASSYPQGDSGNTIYF. The chain uses TRBV6-5 and TRBJ1-3; a weak D match, TRBD1 (5 bases). V was trimmed by 2 bases and J by 0 bases, leaving 11 bases between them. This CDR3 is built from 16 residues. Germline loops: CDR1 MNHEY, CDR2 SVGAGI.

This clonotype has a count of ten or more. The chain uses TRBV7-3 and TRBJ2-7; perhaps D is TRBD1 or TRBD2 (6 bases each). The CDR3 has 14 residues. V dropped 4 bases and J dropped 6 bases, with 16 bases sitting between them. Germline CDR1 SGHTA, CDR2 FQGTGA. The chain's CDR3 is CASSSLGGLSEQYF. The CDR3 nucleotides are TGTGCCAGCAGCTCCCTAGGGGGGCTCTCCGAGCAGTACTTC.

Many counts were recorded for this clonotype. V gene TRBV5-1 combines with J gene TRBJ1-1; D uncertain. The CDR3 has 13 amino acids. CDR1 is SGHRS, CDR2 YFSETQ, per germline. The V end lost 7 bases, the J end lost 2 bases, and 12 bases lay between the germline ends. For the CDR3, the DNA is TGCGCCAGCCGCCCCTTAGTAAACACTGAAGCTTTCTTT. Its translation is CASRPLVNTEAFF.

This clonotype was picked up many times. J is TRBJ2-7 and V is TRBV6-1; TRBD2 is a possible D gene (6 bases). V gave up 0 bases and J gave up 2 bases, with 11 bases separating them. CDR3 length equals 15 residues. Germline V gene sequence: CDR1 MNHNS, CDR2 SASEGT. The CDR3 is CASSEARDRPYEQYF. CDR3 nucleotide sequence: TGTGCCAGCAGTGAAGCGCGGGATCGCCCCTACGAGCAGTACTTC.

The rearrangement joins TRBV4-1 to TRBJ2-7; 9 bases align to TRBD1. Germline CDR1 is MGHRA and CDR2 is YSYEKL. J was trimmed by 3 bases and V by 3 bases; bases with no gene match: 6. The CDR3 is 15 residues long. Written as DNA, the CDR3 is TGCGCCAGCAGCCACCCCCGGGGACAGGGCTACGAGCAGTACTTC. Amino acids: CASSHPRGQGYEQYF.

This clonotype has at least ten counts. The rearrangement uses TRBV25-1 and TRBJ2-5, with TRBD1 matching over 8 bases. Germline CDR1 and CDR2: MGHDK and SYGVNS. The junction had 6 bases not matched to a gene; V was cut back by 5 bases and J by 1 base. The CDR3 is made up of 15 amino acids. The CDR3 DNA reads TGTGCCAGCAGTTCCGGGCAGGGGGCCCAAGAGACCCAGTACTTC. It specifies CASSSGQGAQETQYF.

This clonotype was counted ten times or more. This chain links TRBV6-1 with TRBJ2-7, with D unresolved. Between the trimmed V and J ends, which lost 3 bases and 5 bases, there was a span of 8 bases. Germline V gives CDR1 MNHNS, CDR2 SASEGT. This CDR3 comprises 12 residues. Here the CDR3 reads CASSEVIDEQYF. The DNA of the CDR3 is TGTGCCAGCAGTGAGGTTATCGACGAGCAGTACTTC.

In its sample, this clonotype was seen many times. This chain connects TRBV6-1 to TRBJ1-2; 11 nucleotides line up with TRBD1. Unmatched junction bases numbered 3, after V lost 5 bases and J lost 7 bases. Germline V gives CDR1 MNHNS, CDR2 SASEGT. There are 13 residues in the CDR3. CDR3 bases: TGTGCCAGCAGTCAGGACAGGGGGCTTGGCTACACCTTC. Its protein product is CASSQDRGLGYTF.

This clonotype was counted at least ten times. The J gene is TRBJ2-7, the V gene TRBV28, with 7 positions matching TRBD1. V was pared by 6 bases and J by 3 bases, with 11 bases of the junction left unmatched. The V gene's germline CDR1 is MDHEN and CDR2 SYDVKM. The CDR3 has 15 amino acids. The DNA for the CDR3 is TGTGCCAGCAGGTTCGGGACAGAAAGGGACTACGAGCAGTACTTC. Encoded protein: CASRFGTERDYEQYF.

The chain has TRBV11-2 and TRBJ2-2; D ambiguous. This CDR3 is built from 12 residues. Trimming stripped 4 bases from V and 6 bases from J, with 6 bases between. Germline V gene data show CDR1 as SGHAT and CDR2 as FQNNGV. CDR3 sequence (DNA): TGTGCCAGCAGCTACTCGGCCGGGGAGCTGTTTTTT. It is translated as CASSYSAGELFF.

This clonotype was observed at least ten times. This chain uses TRBV5-1 with TRBJ2-6; D possibly corresponds to TRBD1 (5 bases). CDR1 and CDR2 from the germline V gene are SGHRS and YFSETQ. The CDR3 extends over 15 amino acids. The V gene lost 6 bases and the J gene lost 1 base, with 11 bases spanning the gap. CDR3 in amino acids: CASTPQVSGANVLTF. In DNA form, the CDR3 reads TGCGCCAGCACCCCACAGGTATCTGGGGCCAACGTCCTGACTTTC. Using reference TRBV5-1 and TRBJ2-6 for the parts outside the CDR3, the full variable domain is KAGVTQTPRYLIKTRGQQVTLSCSPISGHRSVSWYQQTPGQGLQFLFEYFSETQRNKGNFPGRFSGRQFSNSRSEMNVSTLELGDSALYLCASTPQVSGANVLTFGAGSRLTVL.

About this clonotype: A single base separates this from a much larger clone, so it may be a read error. The chain employs TRBV29-1 and TRBJ2-1; D might be TRBD1 (6 bases). Germline V gene data show CDR1 as SQVTM and CDR2 as ANQGSEA. Trimming pared 6 bases from V and 10 bases from J, leaving 13 bases between. The CDR3 spans 11 residues. This chain's CDR3 is CSVWTVYEQFF. CDR3 DNA sequence: TGCAGCGTATGGACAGTCTACGAGCAGTTCTTC.

The gene calls are TRBV28 and TRBJ2-7, with a weak D call TRBD1 (6 bases). From germline, CDR1 is MDHEN and CDR2 SYDVKM. V lost 5 bases, J lost 2 bases, and 13 bases lay in between. The CDR3 sequence is 14 residues long. CDR3: CASSGRTVPYEQYF. The CDR3 DNA reads TGTGCCAGCAGTGGCCGGACAGTACCCTACGAGCAGTACTTC.

The gene calls are TRBV20-1 and TRBJ1-1; 7 positions agree with TRBD1. There are 13 residues in the CDR3. Germline CDR1 is DFQATT and CDR2 is SNEGSKA (reference sequence). Unmatched junction bases numbered 7, after V lost 3 bases and J lost 6 bases. The CDR3 sequence is CSASLQGVAEAFF. DNA for the CDR3: TGCAGTGCTAGTCTTCAGGGGGTGGCTGAAGCTTTCTTT.

This clonotype was detected ten times or more. The V gene is TRBV14, the J gene TRBJ1-2, with 7 bases aligning to TRBD1. Germline V CDR1 and CDR2: SGHDN, FVKESK. Unmatched junction bases numbered 12, after V lost 4 bases and J lost 4 bases. The CDR3 length is 16 residues. The CDR3 nucleotides are TGTGCCAGCAGCCTAACCGGGACAGCCTCGGGCTATGGCTACACCTTC. It is translated as CASSLTGTASGYGYTF.

This chain joins TRBV18 and TRBJ2-7; D gene ambiguous. CDR1 is KGHSH and CDR2 is LQKENI in the germline V gene. Trimming removed 6 bases at V and 0 bases at J, with 12 bases between. The CDR3 sequence is 14 residues long. CDR3 protein: CASSPRASSYEQYF. CDR3 DNA: TGTGCCAGCTCGCCTCGCGCGAGCTCCTACGAGCAGTACTTC.

This clonotype was seen at least ten times. The gene calls are TRBV27 and TRBJ2-5, with D possibly matching TRBD1 (6 bases). V was clipped by 0 bases and J by 2 bases, with 16 bases between them. CDR3 length equals 17 residues. The V gene's germline CDR1 is MNHEY and CDR2 SMNVEV (reference sequence). The CDR3 sequence: CASSLSSGVGFQETQYF. The CDR3 DNA sequence: TGTGCCAGCAGTTTATCATCAGGGGTTGGGTTTCAAGAGACCCAGTACTTC.

This clonotype was found many times. This chain joins TRBV6-5 and TRBJ1-2; possible D gene TRBD1, 5 bases. The germline CDR1 and CDR2 sequences are MNHEY and SVGAGI. CDR3 length: 15 amino acids. V was clipped by 2 bases and J by 5 bases, with 15 bases between them. The CDR3 spells CASSYRRQTGYGYTF. DNA of the CDR3: TGTGCCAGCAGTTACCGTAGACAGACCGGGTATGGCTACACCTTC.

The table lists this clonotype with many counts. This chain links TRBV5-1 with TRBJ1-2, with D maybe TRBD1 (5 bases). Germline V gene data show CDR1 as SGHRS and CDR2 as YFSETQ. V lost 4 bases, J lost 3 bases, and 13 bases lay in between. This CDR3 has 14 amino acids. CDR3 region: CASSQVGGDYGYTF. The CDR3 bases are TGCGCCAGCAGCCAGGTGGGGGGTGACTATGGCTACACCTTC.

The CDR3 spells CASSLGSQGLYGYTF. The CDR3 DNA reads as TGTGCCAGCAGTTTAGGGTCACAAGGGCTCTATGGCTACACCTTC. This rearrangement joins TRBV12-3 or TRBV12-4 to TRBJ1-2; D is unresolved. This CDR3 is built from 15 residues. Trimming pared 1 base from V and 4 bases from J, leaving 13 bases between.

The rearrangement joins TRBV5-1 to TRBJ1-1; D remains ambiguous. Trimming removed 0 bases at V and 4 bases at J, with 13 bases between. This CDR3 has 15 residues. Germline V gene lookup returns CDR1 SGHRS and CDR2 YFSETQ. CDR3 nucleotide sequence: TGCGCCAGCAGCTTGGCCGTTGGTTCGGCCACTGAAGCTTTCTTT. Amino acids: CASSLAVGSATEAFF.